Below, one T cell receptor beta chain is given with its context. This record comes from a study of shared clonotypes between healthy human individuals. Naive CD8 cells lacked CD45RO, underwent positive selection for CCR7 and left out terminally differentiated effector memory CD45RA+ cells. Trimming took 5 bases from V and 3 from J, leaving 7 bases between them. From germline, CDR1 is MNHNS and CDR2 SASEGT. This CDR3 region has 13 residues. The method was immunoSEQ multiplex PCR; TCRdb's version includes in-frame clones alone and lacks a portion of them. The sample shows 2 million to 2.5 million clones, approximately 94% of them seen only once.

V usage is TRBV6-1 and J usage is TRBJ2-2; D is ambiguous. Sample: naive CD8+ T cells sorted from blood. This clonotype originated in a man aged 18-30 years in good health. CDR3 protein: CASSPPYTGELFF. CDR3 sequence (DNA): TGTGCCAGCAGTCCACCTTACACCGGGGAGCTGTTTTTT.